Following are 18 T cell receptor beta chains from one sample sequenced in a study of T-cell reconstitution after alpha-beta-depleted transplantation in children. Researchers prepared the TCRbeta library using unique molecular identifiers, the study reports. TCRdb itself ran the PCR reads through MiXCR, one entry per CDR3 protein. This sample has fewer than 550,000 distinct CDR3 sequences, with approximately 10% found just once. Sequenced here: PBMCs, mostly from graft donor cells, sampled 180 days after TCRalphabeta/CD19-depleted stem cell transplant. These TCRs come from a female patient aged 2-9 years who had a stem cell transplant for aplastic anemia, so the T cells may come from the graft donor.

At least ten counts were recorded for this clonotype. The chain joins TRBV28 to TRBJ2-4; 8 nucleotides match TRBD2. V lost 6 bases to trimming and J lost 4 bases; unmatched junction nucleotides: 8. The CDR3 has 15 residues. CDR1 is MDHEN and CDR2 is SYDVKM in the germline V gene. The CDR3 DNA is TGTGCCAGCAGCCTCAGCGGGAGAGGGAAAAACATTCAGTACTTC. It specifies CASSLSGRGKNIQYF. The full variable domain, rest sourced from reference TRBV28 and TRBJ2-4, is DVKVTQSSRYLVKRTGEKVFLECVQDMDHENMFWYRQDPGLGLRLIYFSYDVKMKEKGDIPEGYSVSREKKERFSLILESASTNQTSMYLCASSLSGRGKNIQYFGAGTRLSVL.

The rearrangement joins TRBV6-2 or TRBV6-3 to TRBJ2-7, with D perhaps being TRBD1 or TRBD2 (6 bases each). The CDR3 runs 14 residues. The V end was cut by 0 bases, the J end by 4 bases, with 10 bases between. The germline V gene has CDR1 MNHEY and CDR2 SVGEGT. CDR3 protein: CASSYSGGQYEQYF. The CDR3 DNA sequence: TGTGCCAGCAGTTACTCGGGGGGACAATACGAGCAGTACTTC.

The rearrangement links TRBV20-1 to TRBJ2-1, with D maybe TRBD2 (5 bases). The CDR3 covers 13 residues. Germline loops: CDR1 DFQATT, CDR2 SNEGSKA (reference sequence). V was pared by 6 bases and J by 9 bases, with 18 bases between. The CDR3 DNA reads TGCAGTGCGCGGGCCTCGGGGTGGGGTGAGCAGTTCTTC. Protein sequence: CSARASGWGEQFF.

This clonotype was picked up a small number of times. The chain is built from TRBV6-2 or TRBV6-3 and TRBJ2-5; no clear D gene. This CDR3 region has 11 residues. Between the trimmed V and J ends, which lost 1 base and 5 bases, there was a span of 2 bases. CDR1 is MNHEY and CDR2 is SVGEGT in the germline V gene. The DNA of the CDR3 is TGTGCCAGCAGTTACTTTGAGACCCAGTACTTC. Its protein is CASSYFETQYF.

This clonotype was counted only a few times. This chain uses TRBV6-2 or TRBV6-3 with TRBJ2-1; TRBD1 agrees at 7 bases. V lost 6 bases to trimming and J lost 0 bases; unmatched junction nucleotides: 8. In germline, CDR1 is MNHEY, CDR2 SVGEGT. The CDR3 is 16 residues long. The CDR3 DNA sequence: TGTGCCAGCAGCCACAGGGGCCCCCCCTCCTACAATGAGCAGTTCTTC. Translation: CASSHRGPPSYNEQFF.

This clonotype appeared a few times. The rearrangement joins TRBV15 to TRBJ2-2; 7 bases match TRBD2. In germline, CDR1 is LNHNV, CDR2 YYDKDF (reference sequence). V dropped 2 bases and J dropped 1; count of bases not matched to a gene: 4. CDR3 length: 16 amino acids. The CDR3 region is CATSRSPSGNTGELFF. The DNA of the CDR3 is TGTGCCACCAGCAGAAGTCCTAGCGGGAACACCGGGGAGCTGTTTTTT.

This clonotype was recorded a few times. CDR3 nucleotides: TGTGCCAGCAGTGTCGCGAGGGGCGCTTTCTATGGCTACACCTTC. Residues: CASSVARGAFYGYTF. The chain joins TRBV25-1 to TRBJ1-2; weak D call: TRBD1 (5 bases). Trimming left V 4 bases short and J 4 bases short, with 16 bases between. The germline V gene has CDR1 MGHDK and CDR2 SYGVNS. The length of the CDR3 is 15 residues.

This clonotype was picked up many times. The chain employs TRBV18 and TRBJ2-7, with 9 nucleotides matching TRBD1. The CDR3 length is 13 residues. Germline values: CDR1 KGHSH, CDR2 LQKENI. V lost 3 bases to trimming and J lost 6 bases; unmatched junction nucleotides: 3. CDR3 sequence reads: CASSPGTGREQYF. The CDR3 nucleotides are TGTGCCAGCTCACCCGGGACAGGGCGCGAGCAGTACTTC.

In this sample, this clonotype turned up many times. The chain recombines TRBV25-1 with TRBJ1-5, with D perhaps matching TRBD1 (5 bases). Trimming took off 6 bases at V and 3 bases at J, with 12 bases between the two ends. In germline, CDR1 is MGHDK, CDR2 SYGVNS. The CDR3 length is 14 residues. In DNA form, the CDR3 reads TGTGCCAGCAGCCGCCCGGGGCACAATCAGCCCCAGCATTTT. It is translated as CASSRPGHNQPQHF.

CDR3 residues: CSARVGLLGDREPQHF. DNA for the CDR3: TGCAGTGCTAGAGTTGGCTTATTGGGGGATCGAGAGCCCCAGCATTTT. J is TRBJ1-5 and V is TRBV20-1, with D possibly matching TRBD1 (5 bases). CDR3 length: 16 amino acids. Trimming shortened V by 1 base and J by 8 bases, and 21 bases separated the two germline ends. The germline CDR1 and CDR2 sequences are DFQATT and SNEGSKA (reference sequence).

A few counts support this clonotype. This rearrangement joins TRBV15 to TRBJ2-2, with no clear D. Germline lookup yields CDR1 LNHNV and CDR2 YYDKDF (reference sequence). Trimming took 2 bases from V and 1 from J, leaving 8 bases between them. The CDR3 covers 15 residues. DNA for the CDR3: TGTGCCACCAGCAGATTAGATTTGAACACCGGGGAGCTGTTTTTT. The encoded protein is CATSRLDLNTGELFF.

This clonotype has only a few counts. The chain joins TRBV20-1 to TRBJ2-5; 12 bases map to TRBD2. Germline CDR1 is DFQATT and CDR2 is SNEGSKA (reference sequence). CDR3 length equals 16 residues. J gave up 6 bases and V 1 base, and 9 bases lay outside the gene matches. The CDR3 loop reads CSARVPSGRASKTQYF. DNA for the CDR3: TGCAGTGCTAGAGTACCTAGCGGGAGGGCCTCGAAGACCCAGTACTTC.

The V call is TRBV29-1, the J call TRBJ2-1, with no clear D. V was cut by 8 bases and J by 4 bases, with 9 bases left in between. This CDR3 comprises 11 residues. The germline CDR1 and CDR2 sequences are SQVTM and ANQGSEA. The CDR3 DNA sequence: TGCAGCTCTGAGTTGTACAATGAGCAGTTCTTC. Residues: CSSELYNEQFF.

The chain uses TRBV20-1 and TRBJ2-1; D is possibly TRBD1 (5 bases). The ends were cut back, 3 bases at V and 0 bases at J, with 6 bases in the middle. CDR1 is DFQATT and CDR2 is SNEGSKA in the germline V gene (reference sequence). This CDR3 contains 13 residues. The CDR3, as DNA: TGCAGTGCTAGGGACAACTCCTACAATGAGCAGTTCTTC. Its protein is CSARDNSYNEQFF.

This clonotype occurred a few times. The chain joins TRBV20-1 to TRBJ2-7; 9 nucleotides align to TRBD2. There are 19 residues in the CDR3. V shed 0 bases and J 7 bases; nucleotides not matched to a gene: 22. From germline, CDR1 is DFQATT and CDR2 SNEGSKA (reference sequence). CDR3 region: CSARDFQLAGRLGFTEQYF. DNA of the CDR3: TGCAGTGCTAGAGATTTTCAACTAGCGGGTCGTTTGGGGTTTACGGAGCAGTACTTC.

This clonotype was seen a few times. This chain links TRBV12-3 or TRBV12-4 with TRBJ2-3; tentatively, D is TRBD1 or TRBD2 (5 bases each). The V gene lost 4 bases and the J gene lost 3 bases, with 8 bases spanning the gap. This CDR3 has 13 amino acids. CDR3 DNA sequence: TGTGCCAGCAGTTATTGGGGGACAGATACGCAGTATTTT. This encodes CASSYWGTDTQYF.

This clonotype came up a few times. The V and J genes are TRBV20-1 and TRBJ2-1, with 12 bases identical to TRBD2. CDR1 is DFQATT and CDR2 is SNEGSKA in the germline V gene (reference sequence). This CDR3 spans 17 amino acids. The junction had 13 bases not matched to a gene; V was cut back by 1 base and J by 9 bases. CDR3 sequence (DNA): TGCAGTGCTAGAGTGACTAGCGGGAGTTTGGGTACAAGTGAGCAGTTCTTC. Protein sequence: CSARVTSGSLGTSEQFF.

The chain employs TRBV4-1 and TRBJ2-3; 10 bases line up with TRBD2. The CDR3 is 19 residues long. V gave up 3 bases and J gave up 2 bases; unmatched junction bases: 14. Germline V CDR1 and CDR2: MGHRA, YSYEKL. CDR3 in amino acids: CASSHLHRLAGATTDTQYF. CDR3 bases: TGCGCCAGCAGCCACCTCCACAGACTAGCGGGCGCCACCACAGATACGCAGTATTTT.